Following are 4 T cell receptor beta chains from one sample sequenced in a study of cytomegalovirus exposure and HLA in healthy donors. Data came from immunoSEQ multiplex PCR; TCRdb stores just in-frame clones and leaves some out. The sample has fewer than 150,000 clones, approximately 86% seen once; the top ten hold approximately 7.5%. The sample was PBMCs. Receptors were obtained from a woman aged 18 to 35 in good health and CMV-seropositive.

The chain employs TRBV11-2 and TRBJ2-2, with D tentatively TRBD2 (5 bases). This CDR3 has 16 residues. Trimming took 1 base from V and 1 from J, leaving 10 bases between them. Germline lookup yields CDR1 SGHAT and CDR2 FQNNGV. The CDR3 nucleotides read TGTGCCAGCAGCTTAGTACACGGGGTGAACACCGGGGAGCTGTTTTTT. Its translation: CASSLVHGVNTGELFF.

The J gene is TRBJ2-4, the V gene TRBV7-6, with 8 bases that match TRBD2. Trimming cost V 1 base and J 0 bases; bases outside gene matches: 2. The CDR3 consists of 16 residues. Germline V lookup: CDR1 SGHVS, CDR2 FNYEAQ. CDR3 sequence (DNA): TGTGCCAGCAGCTTAGTAGCGGGACTAGCCAAAAACATTCAGTACTTC. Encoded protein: CASSLVAGLAKNIQYF.

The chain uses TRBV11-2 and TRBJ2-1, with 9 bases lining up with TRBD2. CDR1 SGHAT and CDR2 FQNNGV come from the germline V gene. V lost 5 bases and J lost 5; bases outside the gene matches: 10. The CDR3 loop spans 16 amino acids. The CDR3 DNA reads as TGTGCCAGCAGCCCCTGGGTAGCGGGGGTCCACAATGAGCAGTTCTTC. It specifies CASSPWVAGVHNEQFF.

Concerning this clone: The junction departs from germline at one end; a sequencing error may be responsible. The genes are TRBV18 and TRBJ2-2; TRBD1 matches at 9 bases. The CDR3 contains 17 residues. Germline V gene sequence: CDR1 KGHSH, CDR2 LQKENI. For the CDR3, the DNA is TGTGCCAGCTCATCACCGGGACAGGGAACGAACACCGGGGAGCTGTTTTTT. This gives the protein CASSSPGQGTNTGELFF.